This record looks at one TCR beta chain sequence and its context. This sample is drawn from a study of technical replicates of blood from a handful of donors. CDR1 SGHTA and CDR2 FQGNSA come from the germline V gene. V was clipped by 3 bases and J by 2 bases; unmatched bases: 8. This CDR3 spans 16 amino acids. TCRdb's copy holds only in-frame clones and misses some; the assay was immunoSEQ multiplex PCR. The table lists 68,000 or so clones, more than 85% of them singletons, with roughly 5% in the top ten. V gene TRBV7-2 combines with J gene TRBJ2-3, with 7 positions matching TRBD2. Specimen: PBMCs. The sequence was collected from a human donor in good health. Some clones in this sample may be carry-over from other donors' samples. CDR3 sequence: CASSFQSGGITDTQYF. In DNA form, the CDR3 reads TGTGCCAGCAGCTTCCAATCCGGGGGGATCACAGATACGCAGTATTTT.